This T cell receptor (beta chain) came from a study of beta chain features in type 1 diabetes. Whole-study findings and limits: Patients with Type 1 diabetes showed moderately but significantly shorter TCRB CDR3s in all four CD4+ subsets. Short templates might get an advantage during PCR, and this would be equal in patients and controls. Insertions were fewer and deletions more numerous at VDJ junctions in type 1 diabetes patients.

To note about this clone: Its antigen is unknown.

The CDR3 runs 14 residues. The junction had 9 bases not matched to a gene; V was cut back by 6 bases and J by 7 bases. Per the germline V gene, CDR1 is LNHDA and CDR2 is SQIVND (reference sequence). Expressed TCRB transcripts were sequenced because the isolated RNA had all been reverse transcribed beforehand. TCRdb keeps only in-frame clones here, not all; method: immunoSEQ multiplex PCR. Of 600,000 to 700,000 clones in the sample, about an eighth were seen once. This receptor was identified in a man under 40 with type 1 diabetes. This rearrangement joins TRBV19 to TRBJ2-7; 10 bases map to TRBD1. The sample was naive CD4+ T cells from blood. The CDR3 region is CASSTGQGTGEQYF. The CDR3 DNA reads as TGTGCCAGTAGCACGGGACAGGGGACTGGGGAGCAGTACTTC.